A single sample gave rise to the 18 T cell receptor beta chains below, sequenced in a study of CD8+ T cells in alopecia areata. Sequencing used cDNA as its template, made by extracting RNA and reverse transcribing it. Generated by immunoSEQ multiplex PCR, the TCRdb table keeps only in-frame clones and is missing some. The profile shows approximately 63,000 clones, 50% to 75% of them singletons. Material: CD8+ T cells sorted from blood, obtained at week 0. The receptors were sampled from a human donor with alopecia areata.

V usage is TRBV29-1 and J usage is TRBJ2-1; TRBD2 matches at 13 bases. J gave up 7 bases and V 5 bases, and 5 bases lay outside the gene matches. The CDR3 runs to 14 residues. Per germline, CDR1 SQVTM and CDR2 ANQGSEA. This CDR3 is CSVLTSGGRNEQFF. The DNA for the CDR3 is TGCAGCGTTCTGACTAGCGGGGGGAGGAATGAGCAGTTCTTC.

V is TRBV9 and J is TRBJ1-5; tentatively, D is TRBD1 (5 bases). CDR3 length equals 14 residues. The V gene's germline CDR1 is SGDLS and CDR2 YYNGEE. Deletions cut 3 bases from V and 4 bases from J, with 11 bases between. Here the CDR3 DNA reads TGTGCCAGCAGCGCCGGACATCTAAATCAGCCCCAGCATTTT. This codes for CASSAGHLNQPQHF.

The chain is built from TRBV7-2 and TRBJ2-7; the D gene is possibly TRBD1 (7 bases). Germline CDR1 is SGHTA and CDR2 is FQGNSA. Between the trimmed V and J ends, which lost 5 bases and 8 bases, there was a span of 28 bases. The CDR3 has 17 amino acids. The CDR3 coding sequence is TGTGCCAGCAGCCCTGGGGGGTTACAGGGGAAAGTTTTCCAGCAGTACTTC. Translation: CASSPGGLQGKVFQQYF.

V gene TRBV25-1 combines with J gene TRBJ1-2; D remains unclear. V lost 4 bases and J lost 6, with 3 bases in between. The germline gives CDR1 MGHDK, CDR2 SYGVNS. This CDR3 is built from 10 residues. CDR3 amino acids: CASSADGYTF. In DNA form, the CDR3 reads TGTGCCAGCAGTGCGGATGGCTACACCTTC.

The chain uses TRBV7-9 and TRBJ2-2; D might be TRBD1 (6 bases). Germline loops: CDR1 SEHNR, CDR2 FQNEAQ (reference sequence). The CDR3 loop spans 13 amino acids. V was pared by 5 bases and J by 9 bases, with 13 bases between. CDR3 protein: CASSPSGARELFF. CDR3 coding DNA: TGTGCCAGCAGCCCTTCAGGGGCCCGGGAGCTGTTTTTT.

This clone occurred once. The rearrangement links TRBV25-1 to TRBJ2-7; D is uncertain. V was cut by 6 bases and J by 4 bases, with 10 bases left in between. In germline, CDR1 is MGHDK, CDR2 SYGVNS. The CDR3 loop spans 12 amino acids. CDR3 residues: CASRLLSYEQYF. CDR3 sequence (DNA): TGTGCCAGCAGACTCCTCAGTTACGAGCAGTACTTC.

CDR3 region: CASRPLQGWADTQYF. CDR3 nucleotide sequence: TGTGCCAGCAGGCCCCTACAGGGGTGGGCGGATACGCAGTATTTT. The V and J genes are TRBV27 and TRBJ2-3, with 7 bases identical to TRBD1. CDR1 is MNHEY and CDR2 is SMNVEV in the germline V gene (reference sequence). The CDR3 contains 15 residues. J lost 6 bases, V lost 6 bases, and 12 bases had no gene match.

The table lists this clone with many counts. The gene calls are TRBV2 and TRBJ2-7, with D possibly matching TRBD2 (6 bases). Trimming stripped 5 bases from V and 6 bases from J, with 14 bases between. The CDR3 totals 13 residues. Germline V lookup: CDR1 SNHLY, CDR2 FYNNEI. The CDR3 nucleotides are TGTGCCAGCAGTAGAGGTTACGGGGGCGAGCAGTACTTC. Protein product: CASSRGYGGEQYF.

The CDR3, as DNA: TGTGCCAGCAGTGAAGAGTTGGGGGAGCAGTACTTC. The encoded protein is CASSEELGEQYF. V is TRBV2 and J is TRBJ2-7, with no clear D. The V end lost 1 base, the J end lost 7 bases, and 8 bases lay between the germline ends. This CDR3 is 12 amino acids long. Looked up from germline, CDR1 is SNHLY and CDR2 is FYNNEI.

The chain uses TRBV30 and TRBJ2-1; D not resolved. V lost 5 bases to trimming and J lost 10 bases, with 12 bases between them. The CDR3 is made up of 11 amino acids. CDR1 is GTSNPN and CDR2 is SVGIG in the germline V gene (reference sequence). The CDR3 DNA follows: TGTGCCTGGGAGCTCGCTGGGGAGCAGTTCTTC. It specifies CAWELAGEQFF.

Only a few counts were recorded for this clone. The CDR3 loop is CASSPSAGGGGTGELFF. For the CDR3, the DNA is TGTGCCAGCAGTCCTTCCGCGGGGGGCGGAGGCACCGGGGAGCTGTTTTTT. This chain connects TRBV27 to TRBJ2-2; 8 bases line up with TRBD2. The CDR3 sequence is 17 residues long. Germline lookup yields CDR1 MNHEY and CDR2 SMNVEV (reference sequence). J gave up 4 bases and V 5 bases, and 12 bases lay outside the gene matches.

This clone has a handful of counts. This chain connects TRBV7-8 to TRBJ2-2; 7 nucleotides agree with TRBD2. Looked up from germline, CDR1 is SGHVS and CDR2 is FQNEAQ. The V and J ends lost 8 bases and 4 bases, in that order; junction bases with no gene match: 7. The CDR3 covers 14 residues. The CDR3 DNA is TGTGCCAGCCGGGCGGGGGAAATCACCGGGGAGCTGTTTTTT. This translates into CASRAGEITGELFF.

This chain uses TRBV13 with TRBJ2-1; D remains ambiguous. Germline V gene lookup returns CDR1 PRHDT and CDR2 FYEKMQ (reference sequence). This CDR3 comprises 12 residues. V gave up 8 bases and J gave up 9 bases, with 14 bases separating them. The CDR3 DNA reads as TGTGCCAGCGCAGGAGACTTCTCTGAGCAGTTCTTC. Translating it yields CASAGDFSEQFF. Complete variable domain (other parts from reference TRBV13 and TRBJ2-1): AAGVIQSPRHLIKEKRETATLKCYPIPRHDTVYWYQQGPGQDPQFLISFYEKMQSDKGSIPDRFSAQQFSDYHSELNMSSLELGDSALYFCASAGDFSEQFFGPGTRLTVL.

This chain links TRBV5-1 with TRBJ1-1; 8 bases align to TRBD1. CDR1 and CDR2 from the germline V gene are SGHRS and YFSETQ. Losses at the gene ends were 4 bases for V and 6 bases for J; bases not matched to a gene: 14. The CDR3 has 16 amino acids. CDR3 DNA sequence: TGCGCCAGCAGCCAAATGATGGACAGGGTTCGGCCTGAAGCTTTCTTT. Translated: CASSQMMDRVRPEAFF.

The CDR3 loop reads CASSFRGRAVHEQYF. The DNA for the CDR3 is TGTGCCAGCAGCTTTCGGGGGCGTGCAGTACACGAGCAGTACTTC. The chain uses TRBV5-6 and TRBJ2-7; either TRBD1 or TRBD2 may fit D (6 bases each). The CDR3 is made up of 15 amino acids. V lost 2 bases, J lost 5 bases, and 17 bases lay in between. CDR1 and CDR2 from the germline V gene are SGHDT and YYEEEE.

The V call is TRBV25-1, the J call TRBJ2-7; no clear D gene. This CDR3 has 15 amino acids. Germline V gene lookup returns CDR1 MGHDK and CDR2 SYGVNS. Trimming took off 0 bases at V and 0 bases at J, with 9 bases between the two ends. The CDR3, as DNA: TGTGCCAGCAGTGAATACGGAACAGCCTCCTACGAGCAGTACTTC. It specifies CASSEYGTASYEQYF.

Written as DNA, the CDR3 is TGTGCCAGCAGTCTTAGACAGGGTACGACTAATGAAAAACTGTTTTTT. It is translated as CASSLRQGTTNEKLFF. The V gene is TRBV27, the J gene TRBJ1-4; the match to TRBD1 covers 7 bases. Germline CDR1 MNHEY, CDR2 SMNVEV (reference sequence). J lost 2 bases, V lost 5 bases, and 8 bases had no gene match. This CDR3 has 16 amino acids.

The chain has TRBV14 and TRBJ2-3; TRBD2 might be the D (6 bases). The CDR3 contains 13 residues. The ends were cut back, 4 bases at V and 5 bases at J, with 10 bases in the middle. Per the germline V gene, CDR1 is SGHDN and CDR2 is FVKESK. In DNA, the CDR3 is TGTGCCAGCAGCCCAATCGGGAGAGATACGCAGTATTTT. Translating gives CASSPIGRDTQYF.